The clone carrying this T cell receptor beta chain showed up just a few times. What it binds is unknown. Investigators reverse transcribed all isolated RNA, so they sequenced expressed TCRB transcripts. This table comes from immunoSEQ multiplex PCR, and its TCRdb copy is limited to in-frame clones, with some not included. The sample has 860,000 or so clones, roughly 15% seen once. This specimen belongs to a study of beta chain features in type 1 diabetes. The study's findings and limits: PCR might pick shorter templates more often, in the same way for patients and controls. VDJ junctions from patients with type 1 diabetes contained fewer insertions and more deletions.

The CDR3 consists of 17 residues. CDR1 is SGDLS, CDR2 YYNGEE, per germline. Trimming left V 3 bases short and J 0 bases short, with 16 bases between. Material for sequencing was naive CD4+ T cells from blood. The chain joins TRBV9 to TRBJ1-3; D is possibly TRBD1 (6 bases). The sequence was obtained from a woman aged 18-29 years in good health. CDR3 loop: CASSGGDRDNSGNTIYF. CDR3 bases: TGTGCCAGCAGCGGAGGAGACCGGGACAACTCTGGAAACACCATATATTTT.